This T cell receptor (beta chain) was recovered during a study of post-analysis software for immune sequencing data. The wider study: Relapsing-remitting, secondary progressive and progressive-relapsing forms of multiple sclerosis all featured among disease courses. Study results and caveats: When the samples were clustered directly with F measure, those that had been prepared in the same batch showed strong co-clustering. Comparison with controls showed significantly lower normalized Chao1 diversity in multiple sclerosis patients. Patients showed TRBV5-6, TRBV5-1 and TRBV20-1 among roughly 5 TRBV segments more frequent than in controls.

V shed 4 bases, J shed 2 bases, and the junction held 3 bases outside the gene matches. CDR3 length equals 14 residues. From germline, CDR1 is MGHRA and CDR2 YSYEKL. Researchers reported that TCR beta cDNA libraries carried unique molecular identifiers. The authors obtained 500,000 to 600,000 cDNA molecules from about 0.94 to 9.7 million T cells. MiXCR, run by TCRdb on the PCR reads, gives a single entry per CDR3 protein. The data contain about 430,000 distinct CDR3 sequences, roughly 38% of them singletons. With regard to this clonotype: Its antigen is undetermined.

The chain recombines TRBV4-1 with TRBJ1-2; 8 bases agree with TRBD1. The sequenced sample was blood. The receptor's source is a girl aged 2-10 years with multiple sclerosis. CDR3 bases: TGCGCCAGCAGCCCGGGACAGGCGAACTATGGCTACACCTTC. Translation gives CASSPGQANYGYTF.